Below, one T cell receptor beta chain is given with its context. No cognate antigen has been identified for it. The input lacks base qualities; no much larger clone sits a single base away. The library came from 5' RACE. Sequenced using an Illumina HiSeq 2500. A second PCR of about 6 to 12 cycles was performed with a sample-barcoded 5' primer and a J-beta primer mix. A template-switch 5' adaptor carrying 12 random nucleotides introduced a unique molecular identifier onto each TCR beta cDNA molecule. Each sample yielded at least 2.5 million CDR3-containing paired-end reads. The Mint cDNA synthesis kit, primed by a TRBC-specific oligonucleotide, was used to synthesize first-strand cDNA from all RNA. All cDNA was treated with uracil-DNA glycosylase and then went through a first 18-cycle PCR with the universal primers M1SS and BC2_uni_R. Per the source publication's procedure: For normalization, 1 million high-quality reads, each with a distinct molecular identifier, were randomly selected from each sample. Reads sharing molecular identifiers were discarded rather than binned into consensus sequences. CDR3 identification, clonotype clustering and error correction used MiTCR with a Q25 quality threshold and the strictest error-elimination algorithm. A nonparametric unseen species model with Euler transformation was used to estimate lower-bound total TCR beta diversity. TCRdb's own reprocessing of the public reads used fastp at Q25 and MiXCR and kept productive beta chains. Entries that share a CDR3 protein sequence are merged under the most common genes and DNA. The V and J calls reflect TCRdb's pipeline rather than the authors' work. A total of approximately 850,000 distinct CDR3 sequences appear in this sample, roughly 50% of them only once. About 20% of the sample belongs to the ten largest clones.

The data are from a study of blood T cells in healthy people across ages (dated by TCRdb to about 2015). For the wider study: In model experiments, template switching captured roughly one uniquely barcoded TCR beta cDNA molecule for every two T cells. To track age-related changes in TCR beta repertoire diversity, the study relied on deep sequencing normalized with unique cDNA molecular identifiers. Donors were grouped into four age groups: young (average 16 years), middle-aged (about 40), aged (about 59) and long-lived (approximately 82). To avoid experimental bias, donors of different ages were randomly spread across the sequencing lanes. The study analyzed two additional independent replicas of 1 million unique cDNA reads from the same blood draw for two donors, one aged 18 to 29 and one aged 80 or older.

Results the study describes overall, beyond this receptor: A strong correlation was found between observed TCR beta diversity and the percentage of naive T cells measured by flow cytometry. Because profiling used bulk unsorted PBMCs, naive and antigen-experienced compartments could not be compared conclusively. Because donor CMV infection status was unknown, age-related changes in expanded clonotypes were potentially confounded. As age increased, observed TCR beta diversity per million T cells dropped in a roughly linear way, and a significant reduction was already evident by age 40. Estimates of total diversity based on one million sequenced T cells were regarded as lower bounds and as underestimates. Compared with the aged group, more naive CD4+ T cells, fewer expanded clones and increased TCR diversity were shown by the long-lived group, suggesting age selection.

V loses 6 bases of germline sequence and J loses 2 bases, and the interval between the two ends is 11 bases. The CDR3 numbers 14 residues from cysteine through phenylalanine. The kept DNA is CDR3 alone, 42 bases in frame from the first base. The germline V gene (reference sequence) gives CDR1 as DFQATT and CDR2 as SNEGSKA. Systemically healthy Caucasian individuals from Russia, roughly 40 in total and aged about 6 to 100 years, were included as donors. Each donor gave ten milliliters of peripheral blood, drawn into EDTA-treated Vacutainer tubes. Ficoll-Paque density-gradient centrifugation was used to isolate PBMCs, with at least 7 million per sample. Total RNA was extracted from PBMCs with Trizol reagent, with at least 5 micrograms obtained per sample. Naive CD45RAhigh/CD27high T cell percentages were measured by flow cytometry on a PBMC aliquot from every donor.

This clonotype originated in a man aged 30 to 45 in good health. The chain couples TRBV20-1 to TRBJ2-6; the D gene is possibly TRBD2, with 6 bases matching. Sequencing was done on a sample of blood. The sequence in DNA is TGCAGTGCCCTGGGCGGGACTGGGGCCAACGTCCTGACTTTC. Its translation reads: CSALGGTGANVLTF.